The clone carrying this T cell receptor (beta chain) was observed many times. This record comes from a study of T-cell memory formation after mild COVID-19. The CDR3 runs 12 residues. The V and J ends lost 2 bases and 6 bases respectively, with 4 bases between them. Germline CDR1 KGHSH, CDR2 LQKENI. 5'RACE primed from the constant segment yielded TCR alpha and TCR beta cDNA libraries bearing sample barcodes and UMIs. TCRdb ran MiXCR on the 5' RACE reads and lists one entry per CDR3 protein. Of a few hundred thousand distinct CDR3 sequences in the sample, over 7% were seen once. Sequencing used PBMCs or a T cell subset sorted from them (not recorded which). The receptor's source is a man younger than 35 who had mild COVID-19 (a few samples of this study predate the infection). Cell type and time point are not known. The V call is TRBV18, the J call TRBJ2-2; no definite D call. In DNA, the CDR3 is TGTGCCAGCTCACCAGACTCCGGGGAGCTGTTTTTT. Its translation is CASSPDSGELFF.